These T cell receptor beta chains were read from a single sample in a study of shared clonotypes between healthy human individuals. Clones were read by immunoSEQ multiplex PCR, and TCRdb kept only the in-frame ones, dropping some. The data contain 1.5 million to 1.9 million clones, nearly 99% of them singletons. Sequenced material: naive CD4+ T cells sorted from blood. The source of these receptors is a man aged 25 to 40 in good health. The CDR3 runs from the conserved cysteine through the conserved F or W. The order of the fields is V gene, clone size, J gene, D gene, CDR3 protein, CDR3 DNA. D genes are given only for firm matches. Where a row states a size, it is once, few, many or the class of an expanded clone; other rows omit it.

>TRBV7-6|.|TRBJ2-7|.
CASSLGATTEQYF
TGTGCCAGCAGCTTGGGGGCCACGACGGAGCAGTACTTC
>TRBV4-1|.|TRBJ1-5|TRBD1
CASSQESGQGYQPQHF
TGCGCCAGCAGCCAAGAGTCGGGACAGGGGTACCAGCCCCAGCATTTT
>TRBV29-1|once|TRBJ2-3|TRBD1
CNVLTGNVDTQYF
TGCAACGTCCTGACAGGGAATGTGGATACGCAGTATTTT
>TRBV7-3|once|TRBJ2-2|.
CASSAPAGELFF
TGTGCCAGCAGCGCCCCCGCCGGGGAGCTGTTTTTT
>TRBV18|.|TRBJ2-3|TRBD2
CASSPRTRGTDTQYF
TGTGCCAGCTCACCTCGGACTAGGGGCACAGATACGCAGTATTTT
>TRBV7-7|.|TRBJ2-5|TRBD1
CASSLQGAGETQYF
TGTGCCAGCAGCTTACAGGGGGCCGGGGAGACCCAGTACTTC
>TRBV12-5|.|TRBJ2-5|.
CASGPGRETQYF
TGTGCTAGTGGCCCCGGCAGGGAGACCCAGTACTTC
>TRBV5-1|.|TRBJ2-7|.
CASSLEGGQTSYEQYF
TGCGCCAGCAGCTTGGAGGGTGGACAGACCTCGTACGAGCAGTACTTC
>TRBV7-2|once|TRBJ2-1|.
CASSLLRAQQFF
TGTGCCAGCAGCTTATTAAGAGCACAGCAGTTCTTC
>TRBV7-2|.|TRBJ2-5|.
CASSLRVSQETQYF
TGTGCCAGCAGCTTGAGGGTATCACAAGAGACCCAGTACTTC
>TRBV7-9|.|TRBJ2-5|TRBD1
CASSRQGKETQYF
TGTGCCAGCAGTCGACAGGGGAAAGAGACCCAGTACTTC
>TRBV11-2|once|TRBJ2-7|.
CASSFRPDPYEQYF
TGTGCCAGCAGCTTTAGACCAGACCCCTACGAGCAGTACTTC
>TRBV5-4|.|TRBJ2-7|.
CASSRTVVPYEQYF
TGTGCCAGCAGCCGAACAGTTGTTCCCTACGAGCAGTACTTC